This T cell receptor (beta chain) was captured in a study of T cell responses to AZD1222 COVID-19 vaccine. About this clone itself: Its target is unknown.

Second-dose timings of about 4 or about 12 weeks were pooled. Findings of the study overall: Clonal diversity may have been underestimated in mostly white British donors. Two AZD1222 administrations were followed by greater Spike-specific TCR breadth and depth. Repertoires were sampled only after the peak T cell response.

This CDR3 contains 13 residues. In germline, CDR1 is SGHVS, CDR2 FNYEAQ. Between the trimmed V and J ends, which lost 1 base and 3 bases, there was a span of 6 bases. TCRdb's copy holds only in-frame clones and misses some; the assay was immunoSEQ multiplex PCR. The sample lists under 100,000 clones, 80% to 90% occurring once. Source: peripheral blood, taken 28 days after the second AZD1222 dose. The clonotype comes from an adult who received the AZD1222 COVID-19 vaccine. This chain joins TRBV7-6 and TRBJ1-1, with D unclear. CDR3 residues: CASSLESYTEAFF. The CDR3 DNA sequence: TGTGCCAGCAGCTTAGAGTCGTACACTGAAGCTTTCTTT.